The 29 T cell receptor beta chains listed next were all sequenced from one sample in a study of shared clonotypes between healthy human individuals. TCRdb keeps only in-frame clones here, not all; method: immunoSEQ multiplex PCR. This table holds about 2 million clones, approximately 95% found once. Sequencing used naive CD4+ T cells sorted from blood. Regarding subset: CD45RA+ positively selected. The receptors shown here come from a young man in good health.

Notes on this clone: Other nucleotide sequences in the sample specify the same CDR3. This sequence joins TRBV18 and TRBJ2-7; D ambiguous. Germline V gene sequence: CDR1 KGHSH, CDR2 LQKENI. This CDR3 has 12 amino acids. Trimming shortened V by 2 bases and J by 2 bases, and 4 bases separated the two germline ends. CDR3 loop: CASSPSAYEQYF. DNA of the CDR3: TGTGCCAGCTCACCATCAGCCTACGAGCAGTACTTC.

The V and J genes are TRBV2 and TRBJ2-7; TRBD2 aligns across 13 bases. V gave up 5 bases and J gave up 2 bases; unmatched junction bases: 3. This CDR3 has 15 amino acids. Germline V gene data show CDR1 as SNHLY and CDR2 as FYNNEI. CDR3 sequence: CASSSTSGGAYEQYF. CDR3 bases: TGTGCCAGCAGTTCTACTAGCGGGGGGGCCTACGAGCAGTACTTC.

The gene calls are TRBV19 and TRBJ2-1; 15 bases map to TRBD2. Germline V gene data show CDR1 as LNHDA and CDR2 as SQIVND (reference sequence). Trimming took 7 bases from V and 4 from J; bases not matched to a gene: 5. The CDR3 is made up of 16 amino acids. The CDR3 bases are TGTGCCAGTATCCGGACTAGCGGGGGGGCGTACAATGAGCAGTTCTTC. Encoded protein: CASIRTSGGAYNEQFF.

V is TRBV19 and J is TRBJ2-7, with 11 bases aligning to TRBD2. V lost 0 bases, J lost 1 base, and 2 bases stayed unmatched. From germline, CDR1 is LNHDA and CDR2 SQIVND (reference sequence). The CDR3 loop spans 16 amino acids. The CDR3 loop is CASSIEGTSGSYEQYF. The CDR3 coding sequence is TGTGCCAGTAGTATAGAGGGGACTAGCGGTTCCTACGAGCAGTACTTC.

This clone was seen a single time. The J gene is TRBJ2-5, the V gene TRBV7-9; D is possibly TRBD1 (6 bases). The V end was cut by 4 bases, the J end by 2 bases, with 14 bases between. CDR3 length: 15 residues. Germline V lookup: CDR1 SEHNR, CDR2 FQNEAQ (reference sequence). The CDR3 coding sequence is TGTGCCAGCAGCTCACACAGGGTGGGGCAAGAGACCCAGTACTTC. The encoded protein is CASSSHRVGQETQYF.

The chain uses TRBV15 and TRBJ1-2; 7 bases are shared with TRBD1. This CDR3 is built from 15 residues. Germline V lookup: CDR1 LNHNV, CDR2 YYDKDF (reference sequence). V shed 0 bases and J 8 bases; nucleotides not matched to a gene: 9. The CDR3 DNA sequence: TGTGCCACCAGCAGAGATGCTGGGACAGCTCGGGGCTACACCTTC. Protein: CATSRDAGTARGYTF.

As regards this clone: The same CDR3 can be traced to other DNA sequences in this sample. The chain joins TRBV2 to TRBJ2-7; 8 positions agree with TRBD2. J was trimmed by 6 bases and V by 3 bases; bases with no gene match: 19. The length of the CDR3 is 18 residues. CDR1 and CDR2 (germline): SNHLY, FYNNEI. CDR3 region: CASSELKGGSGSYSEQYF. CDR3 bases: TGTGCCAGCAGTGAGCTCAAGGGGGGGAGCGGGAGTTACTCCGAGCAGTACTTC.

The chain is built from TRBV6-1 and TRBJ2-7, with D uncertain. Germline V gene lookup returns CDR1 MNHNS and CDR2 SASEGT. V gave up 3 bases and J gave up 1 base, with 7 bases separating them. The CDR3 length is 13 residues. CDR3 nucleotides: TGTGCCAGCAGTGAGCAAGGGTCCTACGAGCAGTACTTC. It specifies CASSEQGSYEQYF.

As for this clone: Other DNA sequences from this sample encode an identical CDR3 as well. In nucleotides, the CDR3 is TGTGCCTGGAGGGAAGACCGCGACGAGCAGTACTTC. This encodes CAWREDRDEQYF. This chain links TRBV30 with TRBJ2-7, with D unresolved. V lost 3 bases and J 5 bases, leaving 11 bases between the germline ends. CDR3 length equals 12 residues. Germline V gene lookup returns CDR1 GTSNPN and CDR2 SVGIG (reference sequence).

The rearrangement links TRBV18 to TRBJ1-2, with 8 bases that match TRBD1. CDR3 length equals 15 residues. The J segment lost 4 bases and the V segment lost 0 bases, leaving 4 bases of the junction unmatched. Germline-derived CDR1 and CDR2 are KGHSH and LQKENI. Written as DNA, the CDR3 is TGTGCCAGCTCACCACCGGGACAGGCCGTCTATGGCTACACCTTC. Residues: CASSPPGQAVYGYTF.

The CDR3 nucleotides read TGCGCCAGCAGCTTGGGCTCGGCGGACCTTAAATATGGCTACACCTTC. Amino acid sequence: CASSLGSADLKYGYTF. The chain links TRBV5-1 to TRBJ1-2, with no clear D. Germline CDR1 SGHRS, CDR2 YFSETQ. CDR3 length equals 16 residues. V lost 0 bases and J lost 5, with 17 bases in between.

The count of this clone is one. This chain links TRBV5-1 with TRBJ1-2; a weak D match, TRBD1 (6 bases). CDR1 is SGHRS, CDR2 YFSETQ, per germline. The CDR3 spans 14 residues. V shed 4 bases and J shed 4 bases, with 14 bases lying between them. The DNA of the CDR3 is TGCGCCAGCAGCCCAGGGGAAGGGGTCTATGGCTACACCTTC. Amino acids: CASSPGEGVYGYTF.

This sequence joins TRBV5-1 and TRBJ2-3; weak D call: TRBD2 (6 bases). Deletions cut 4 bases from V and 1 base from J, with 19 bases between. Germline V gene data show CDR1 as SGHRS and CDR2 as YFSETQ. This CDR3 contains 17 residues. The CDR3 sequence: CASSGGGLELGTDTQYF. CDR3 DNA sequence: TGCGCCAGCAGCGGCGGAGGGTTAGAGTTGGGCACAGATACGCAGTATTTT.

This clone appeared a single time. The chain employs TRBV30 and TRBJ2-5, with 10 bases identical to TRBD2. From germline, CDR1 is GTSNPN and CDR2 SVGIG (reference sequence). Losses at the gene ends were 4 bases for V and 5 bases for J; bases not matched to a gene: 10. This CDR3 comprises 15 residues. CDR3 nucleotide sequence: TGTGCCTGGACCCCCGTAGCGGGAGGATCGGAGACCCAGTACTTC. This gives the protein CAWTPVAGGSETQYF.

The chain has TRBV5-6 and TRBJ2-7, with 7 bases aligning to TRBD1. The germline V gene encodes CDR1 SGHDT and CDR2 YYEEEE. This CDR3 region has 13 residues. The junction had 6 bases not matched to a gene; V was cut back by 6 bases and J by 3 bases. CDR3 sequence: CASTKDRYYEQYF. The DNA for the CDR3 is TGTGCCAGCACCAAGGACAGGTACTACGAGCAGTACTTC.

The V gene is TRBV19, the J gene TRBJ2-7, with D possibly TRBD2 on 6 matching bases. Deletions cut 7 bases from V and 6 bases from J, with 19 bases between. The CDR3 sequence is 14 residues long. Per the germline V gene, CDR1 is LNHDA and CDR2 is SQIVND (reference sequence). The CDR3 region is CASTTSGLGGEQYF. CDR3 sequence (DNA): TGTGCCAGTACCACTTCGGGGCTCGGGGGCGAGCAGTACTTC. Supplemented by reference TRBV19 and TRBJ2-7, the full variable domain reads DGGITQSPKYLFRKEGQNVTLSCEQNLNHDAMYWYRQDPGQGLRLIYYSQIVNDFQKGDIAEGYSVSREKKESFPLTVTSAQKNPTAFYLCASTTSGLGGEQYFGPGTRLTVT.

This clone was picked up one time. The rearrangement uses TRBV19 and TRBJ1-4, with a weak D call TRBD1 (6 bases). Trimming took off 7 bases at V and 4 bases at J, with 16 bases between the two ends. The CDR3 is 15 amino acids. Germline assignment: CDR1 LNHDA and CDR2 SQIVND (reference sequence). The CDR3 sequence is CASMGAGRVNEKLFF. Here the CDR3 DNA reads TGTGCCAGTATGGGGGCAGGAAGGGTTAATGAAAAACTGTTTTTT.

About this clone: A much larger clone is a single base away; this may be a read error. This chain uses TRBV6-1 with TRBJ2-7; 10 bases fit TRBD2. CDR1 is MNHNS, CDR2 SASEGT, per germline. This CDR3 contains 15 residues. Trimming took 5 bases from V and 0 from J; bases not matched to a gene: 4. The CDR3 protein is CASSPRTSGSYEQYF. The CDR3 region has the DNA TGTGCCAGCAGTCCCCGGACTAGCGGCTCCTACGAGCAGTACTTC.

As concerns this clone: The sample contains more than one DNA sequence encoding this CDR3. V is TRBV6-5 and J is TRBJ2-7, with D possibly TRBD2 on 6 matching bases. Trimming left V 6 bases short and J 3 bases short, with 15 bases between. Germline V gene sequence: CDR1 MNHEY, CDR2 SVGAGI. The CDR3 covers 14 residues. The CDR3 DNA follows: TGTGCCAGCAGATCTGGGACTTCCAGCTACGAGCAGTACTTC. Its translation: CASRSGTSSYEQYF.

The rearrangement joins TRBV4-2 to TRBJ2-7; 7 nucleotides match TRBD2. The CDR3 runs to 17 residues. Germline trimming cut 3 bases from V and 0 bases from J; bases unmatched to any gene: 11. Germline V gives CDR1 LGHNA, CDR2 YNFKEQ. CDR3 protein: CASSHPSDGGGSYEQYF. CDR3 nucleotide sequence: TGTGCCAGCAGCCACCCTTCAGATGGCGGGGGCTCCTACGAGCAGTACTTC.

The chain combines TRBV7-8 with TRBJ1-5, with 7 bases that match TRBD1. V trimming: 2 bases; J trimming: 6 bases; junction bases outside the gene matches: 7. Germline assignment: CDR1 SGHVS and CDR2 FQNEAQ. The CDR3 sequence is 15 residues long. CDR3 nucleotide sequence: TGTGCCAGCAGCTTAAAGGGGGCGCAAGGTCAGCCCCAGCATTTT. This encodes CASSLKGAQGQPQHF.

The chain employs TRBV6-1 and TRBJ2-2; D is unclear. Trimming took off 0 bases at V and 7 bases at J, with 9 bases between the two ends. The CDR3 extends over 14 amino acids. CDR1 is MNHNS, CDR2 SASEGT, per germline. The CDR3 protein is CASSEARNVGELFF. DNA of the CDR3: TGTGCCAGCAGTGAAGCGCGGAATGTCGGGGAGCTGTTTTTT.

The genes are TRBV28 and TRBJ2-7; 11 nucleotides line up with TRBD1. Germline assignment: CDR1 MDHEN and CDR2 SYDVKM. Unmatched junction bases numbered 12, after V lost 7 bases and J lost 7 bases. The CDR3 contains 15 residues. CDR3 loop: CASNLPGQGVYEQYF. The CDR3 DNA reads as TGTGCCAGCAATCTTCCGGGACAGGGGGTATATGAGCAGTACTTC.

The V call is TRBV5-4, the J call TRBJ2-7; 9 bases are shared with TRBD1. V was clipped by 3 bases and J by 3 bases; unmatched bases: 10. Germline CDR1 is SGHNT and CDR2 is YYREEE (reference sequence). The CDR3 is 16 residues long. Here the CDR3 reads CASSSGDRAGRYEQYF. The CDR3 bases are TGTGCCAGCAGCTCCGGGGACAGGGCTGGTCGCTACGAGCAGTACTTC.

The rearrangement links TRBV5-5 to TRBJ2-6; TRBD1 is a possible D gene (6 bases). CDR3 length: 17 amino acids. Germline loops: CDR1 SGHKS, CDR2 YYEKEE (reference sequence). V lost 2 bases and J lost 1, with 13 bases in between. The CDR3 loop is CASSLWDTISGANVLTF. CDR3 bases: TGTGCCAGCAGCTTATGGGACACAATATCTGGGGCCAACGTCCTGACTTTC.

This clone was observed a few times. The chain employs TRBV19 and TRBJ1-2, with D tentatively TRBD1 (6 bases). The CDR3 length is 13 residues. Trimming took 8 bases from V and 7 from J, leaving 17 bases between them. CDR1 is LNHDA, CDR2 SQIVND, per germline (reference sequence). CDR3 amino acids: CASPPGHRSGYTF. The CDR3, as DNA: TGTGCCAGTCCCCCGGGACATCGTTCTGGCTACACCTTC.

J is TRBJ1-1 and V is TRBV11-2, with unresolved D. Trimming stripped 1 base from V and 2 bases from J, with 14 bases between. Germline V gives CDR1 SGHAT, CDR2 FQNNGV. The CDR3 extends over 16 amino acids. CDR3 nucleotides: TGTGCCAGCAGCTTAGGAAGTGTTGGCGTAAACACTGAAGCTTTCTTT. Its translation: CASSLGSVGVNTEAFF. Based on the CDR3 plus reference TRBV11-2 and TRBJ1-1, the full variable domain is EAGVAQSPRYKIIEKRQSVAFWCNPISGHATLYWYQQILGQGPKLLIQFQNNGVVDDSQLPKDRFSAERLKGVDSTLKIQPAKLEDSAVYLCASSLGSVGVNTEAFFGQGTRLTVV.

This chain connects TRBV11-2 to TRBJ2-7, with 7 bases fitting TRBD2. CDR3 size: 13 residues. The germline V gene has CDR1 SGHAT and CDR2 FQNNGV. Trimming removed 5 bases from V and 2 bases from J; junction bases left unmatched: 3. CDR3 nucleotides: TGTGCCAGCAGCCCAGCGGGGACCTACGAGCAGTACTTC. Its translation: CASSPAGTYEQYF.

The chain links TRBV10-3 to TRBJ2-3; 10 positions match TRBD2. Germline V gene data show CDR1 as ENHRY and CDR2 as SYGVKD. The length of the CDR3 is 14 residues. After removal of 3 bases from V and 6 bases from J, the junction contained 3 bases not matched to a gene. The CDR3 loop is CAISEGTSADTQYF. The CDR3 bases are TGTGCCATCAGTGAAGGGACTAGCGCGGATACGCAGTATTTT.